The sequence of this T cell receptor beta chain was determined in a study of cytomegalovirus exposure and HLA in healthy donors. The CDR3 spans 17 residues. The junction had 11 bases not matched to a gene; V was cut back by 0 bases and J by 9 bases. Germline CDR1 and CDR2: SGDLS and YYNGEE. There are a few counts of this clone. Primers for the PCR totalled 60 Vbeta and 13 Jbeta. TCRdb's copy holds only in-frame clones and misses some; the assay was immunoSEQ multiplex PCR. The sample includes 140,000 to 150,000 clones, over 65% of them seen just once. The chain links TRBV9 to TRBJ2-1; 11 nucleotides line up with TRBD2. Sequenced material: PBMCs. The sequence derives from a female donor in good health and CMV-seronegative. The DNA for the CDR3 is TGTGCCAGCAGCGTAGGCGGGGTAGCGGGGGGGCAGGGTGAGCAGTTCTTC. It specifies CASSVGGVAGGQGEQFF.